The rows below give T cell receptor beta chains drawn from one sample of a study of T cells in Graves' hyperthyroidism and ophthalmopathy. Via MiXCR, TCRdb re-called the multiplex PCR reads, giving one row per CDR3 protein. Among roughly 380,000 distinct CDR3 sequences listed, roughly 13% were seen once. The source material was blood. Every receptor here comes from a woman under 30 with Graves' hyperthyroidism. CDR3s include the opening cysteine and the closing phenylalanine or tryptophan. D genes are given only for firm matches. Size tells how often a clone was seen (once, few, many) or the class of an expanded clone, and some rows leave it out.

few NA TRBJ1-6 TRBV4-2 TGTGCCAGCAGCCAAGAGGCGGACCGAGATAATTCACCCCTCCACTTT CASSQEADRDNSPLHF
few NA TRBJ2-1 TRBV6-4 TGTGCCAGCAGTGACTCGGCATCTATAGGTGAGCAGTTCTTC CASSDSASIGEQFF
many NA TRBJ1-6 TRBV9 TGTGCCAGCAGCGACAGGAGCTCCTATAATTCACCCCTCCACTTT CASSDRSSYNSPLHF
few NA TRBJ2-5 TRBV7-9 TGTGCCAGCAGCCCCCCTACCCGACAGACCGGCCGAGGAGAGACCCAGTACTTC CASSPPTRQTGRGETQYF
many NA TRBJ2-1 TRBV3-1 TGTGCCAGCAGCCAAAGGGAGAAGGAGCCCTACAATGAGCAGTTCTTC CASSQREKEPYNEQFF
many NA TRBJ2-7 TRBV4-1 TGCGCCAGCAGCCAAGGTGACTTGGGCGGCGAGCAGTACTTC CASSQGDLGGEQYF
few TRBD1 TRBJ1-5 TRBV2 TGTGCCAGCAGCAACAAGGGGGACAGGGATCAGCCCCAGCATTTT CASSNKGDRDQPQHF
NA NA TRBJ1-1 TRBV19 TGTGCCAGTAGTCGGCTCAACACTGAAGCTTTCTTT CASSRLNTEAFF
NA NA TRBJ2-4 TRBV5-4 TGTGCCAGCAGCTTGGAGCCGGGAAACATTCAGTACTTC CASSLEPGNIQYF
NA NA TRBJ2-1 TRBV7-2 TGTGCCAGCAGCTTAGAGTTGTTTCGCGCGGGGCCCGAGCAGTTCTTC CASSLELFRAGPEQFF
NA NA TRBJ1-5 TRBV29-1 TGCAGCGTTGGCGACGGGACGGGTCAGCCCCAGCATTTT CSVGDGTGQPQHF
many NA TRBJ2-1 TRBV6-4 TGTGCCAGCAGTGACTCCGCGGACTCCTACAATGAGCAGTTCTTC CASSDSADSYNEQFF
many TRBD2 TRBJ2-1 TRBV6-2/TRBV6-3 TGTGCCAGCAGTTTTCCACTAGCGGGAGCGCGCGATGAGCAGTTCTTC CASSFPLAGARDEQFF
many NA TRBJ2-2 TRBV3-1 TGTGCCAGCAGCCAAGAGGCCCGATCGAACACCGGGGAGCTGTTTTTT CASSQEARSNTGELFF
many TRBD1 TRBJ1-1 TRBV3-1 TGTGCCAGCAGCCGATCAACGACAGGGGGCAGGGGAACTGAAGCTTTCTTT CASSRSTTGGRGTEAFF
many NA TRBJ1-5 TRBV19 TGTGCCAGTACGGTGTGGGTTTCGGGCAATCAGCCCCAGCATTTT CASTVWVSGNQPQHF
many TRBD2 TRBJ2-3 TRBV30 TGTGCCTGGGGGGAGGGGAGCGCCCACACAGATACGCAGTATTTT CAWGEGSAHTDTQYF
many TRBD1 TRBJ1-1 TRBV30 TGTGCCTGGAGTGCGGGACAGGGCACTGAAGCTTTCTTT CAWSAGQGTEAFF
many NA TRBJ1-1 TRBV5-6 TGTGCCAGCAGCTGGGGGCACACTGAAGCTTTCTTT CASSWGHTEAFF
few NA TRBJ2-1 TRBV19 TGTGCCAGTGCGACTAGAACCATCTCCTACAATGAGCAGTTCTTC CASATRTISYNEQFF
many NA TRBJ2-1 TRBV3-1 TGTGCCAGCAGCCCCCGACAGGGACGGGGGAACAATGAGCAGTTCTTC CASSPRQGRGNNEQFF
few NA TRBJ1-4 TRBV5-8 TGTGCCAGCAGCTTGGTTGGACCGAATGAAAAACTGTTTTTT CASSLVGPNEKLFF
many TRBD1 TRBJ2-5 TRBV13 TGTGCCAGCAGCTCCCGGACAGGGGGCGAGACCCAGTACTTC CASSSRTGGETQYF
NA TRBD2 TRBJ2-7 TRBV5-4 TGTGCCGGTGGACAGATAGCGGGAGGTCGGTACGAGCAGTACTTC CAGGQIAGGRYEQYF
many TRBD1 TRBJ1-1 TRBV11-2 TGTGCCAGCATCCGAGACAGGGGTGGCACTGAAGCTTTCTTT CASIRDRGGTEAFF
few TRBD1 TRBJ1-3 TRBV7-6 TGTGCCAGCGCCCACCCCCTGAGGGGGCACACCATATATTTT CASAHPLRGHTIYF
few NA TRBJ1-2 TRBV5-4 TGTGCCAGCAGCTCAGCCAGGGAGAACTATGGCTACACCTTC CASSSARENYGYTF
few TRBD1 TRBJ2-6 TRBV7-8 TGTGCCAGCAGCCAAGGACAGGGGAGCGTCCTGACTTTC CASSQGQGSVLTF
NA TRBD1 TRBJ2-5 TRBV2 TGTGCCAGCAGGGGACAGGGGAAAGAGACCCAGTACTTC CASRGQGKETQYF
many NA TRBJ2-1 TRBV11-2 TGTGCCAGCAGCTTAGTGGCTTTGGTCGATGAGCAGTTCTTC CASSLVALVDEQFF
few TRBD1 TRBJ2-5 TRBV30 TGTGCCTGGAGTGGAGACCGGGACAGCAAAGAGACCCAGTACTTC CAWSGDRDSKETQYF
many NA TRBJ1-1 TRBV14 TGTGCCAGCAGCCAAGCGCCGAACACTGAAGCTTTCTTT CASSQAPNTEAFF
few NA TRBJ1-2 TRBV9 TGTGCCAGCAGTTCGGACCCTTATGGCTACACCTTC CASSSDPYGYTF
many TRBD2 TRBJ2-7 TRBV4-1 TGCGCCAGCAGCCAAGATCGGTCGGGCCTAGCGGCTTTTTACGAGCAGTACTTC CASSQDRSGLAAFYEQYF
many TRBD1 TRBJ1-1 TRBV13 TGTGCCAGCAGCTCCATCAGGGGGCTGGAGAACACTGAAGCTTTCTTT CASSSIRGLENTEAFF
many TRBD1 TRBJ2-1 TRBV6-1 TGTGCCAGCAGCCAACACAGGGGGTCTTACAATGAGCAGTTCTTC CASSQHRGSYNEQFF
many NA TRBJ2-2 TRBV2 TGTGCCAGCAGAAGGGGAAGGTTGGGGAACACCGGGGAGCTGTTTTTT CASRRGRLGNTGELFF
many TRBD2 TRBJ2-3 TRBV3-1 TGTGCCAGCAGCCAAGGAGCGGGATCAGATACGCAGTATTTT CASSQGAGSDTQYF
many TRBD1 TRBJ2-2 TRBV5-1 TGCGCCAGCAGCTTGGCCATAACCGGGACAGGGACCGGGGAGCTGTTTTTT CASSLAITGTGTGELFF
many NA TRBJ1-4 TRBV29-1 TGCAGCGTTGCTCTTGCGCACAGGGAAGTTCCTGAAAAACTGTTTTTT CSVALAHREVPEKLFF
many NA TRBJ1-5 TRBV2 TGTGCCAGCAGTGAAGTAACAGGGTATCAGCCCCAGCATTTT CASSEVTGYQPQHF
many NA TRBJ2-1 TRBV7-2 TGTGCCAGCAGCGCCTGGGGTAACTACAATGAGCAGTTCTTC CASSAWGNYNEQFF
many TRBD1 TRBJ1-1 TRBV27 TGTGCCAGCAGTTTGACAGGGGGCGTCACTGAAGCTTTCTTT CASSLTGGVTEAFF
many NA TRBJ2-2 TRBV7-8 TGTGCCAGCAGGGGGGAGTTGACGTACTACACCGGGGAGCTGTTTTTT CASRGELTYYTGELFF
once NA TRBJ1-1 TRBV7-9 TGTGCCAGCAGCCTCATTTTATTGACAGCGCTCTTT CASSLILLTALF
many NA TRBJ1-6 TRBV3-1 TGTGCCAGCAGCCAACAGGGTAGTAATTCACCCCTCCACTTT CASSQQGSNSPLHF
few NA TRBJ1-5 TRBV6-2/TRBV6-3 TGTGCCAGCCTCGCCTTGGGACAGCCCCAGCATTTT CASLALGQPQHF
many TRBD1 TRBJ2-7 TRBV28 TGTGCCAGCAGCCCCATACAGGGGCCGACGGTCAACGAGCAGTACTTC CASSPIQGPTVNEQYF
NA TRBD2 TRBJ2-3 TRBV7-9 TGTGCCAGCAGCTCCCGCCGACTAGCGGGAGGGAGCACAGATACGCAGTATTTT CASSSRRLAGGSTDTQYF
many NA TRBJ2-7 TRBV12-3/TRBV12-4 TGTGCCAGCAGTTTAGCGCAACGACGGGGCGAGCAGTACTTC CASSLAQRRGEQYF
many NA TRBJ1-2 TRBV3-1 TGTGCCAGCAGCCGGTCAGGTGGTCCGGGCCATGGCTACACCTTC CASSRSGGPGHGYTF
NA NA TRBJ2-7 TRBV7-9 TGTGCCAGCAGCCCCCGGCACCCAGCGGCCTACGAGCAGTACTTC CASSPRHPAAYEQYF
many NA TRBJ2-1 TRBV7-8 TGTGCCAGCAGCTTCGGGGGTCGGTACAATGAGCAGTTCTTC CASSFGGRYNEQFF
few NA TRBJ2-3 TRBV3-1 TGTGCCAGCAGCCAAGAAGCCGAGACAGCCCTTGAGGCAGATACGCAGTATTTT CASSQEAETALEADTQYF